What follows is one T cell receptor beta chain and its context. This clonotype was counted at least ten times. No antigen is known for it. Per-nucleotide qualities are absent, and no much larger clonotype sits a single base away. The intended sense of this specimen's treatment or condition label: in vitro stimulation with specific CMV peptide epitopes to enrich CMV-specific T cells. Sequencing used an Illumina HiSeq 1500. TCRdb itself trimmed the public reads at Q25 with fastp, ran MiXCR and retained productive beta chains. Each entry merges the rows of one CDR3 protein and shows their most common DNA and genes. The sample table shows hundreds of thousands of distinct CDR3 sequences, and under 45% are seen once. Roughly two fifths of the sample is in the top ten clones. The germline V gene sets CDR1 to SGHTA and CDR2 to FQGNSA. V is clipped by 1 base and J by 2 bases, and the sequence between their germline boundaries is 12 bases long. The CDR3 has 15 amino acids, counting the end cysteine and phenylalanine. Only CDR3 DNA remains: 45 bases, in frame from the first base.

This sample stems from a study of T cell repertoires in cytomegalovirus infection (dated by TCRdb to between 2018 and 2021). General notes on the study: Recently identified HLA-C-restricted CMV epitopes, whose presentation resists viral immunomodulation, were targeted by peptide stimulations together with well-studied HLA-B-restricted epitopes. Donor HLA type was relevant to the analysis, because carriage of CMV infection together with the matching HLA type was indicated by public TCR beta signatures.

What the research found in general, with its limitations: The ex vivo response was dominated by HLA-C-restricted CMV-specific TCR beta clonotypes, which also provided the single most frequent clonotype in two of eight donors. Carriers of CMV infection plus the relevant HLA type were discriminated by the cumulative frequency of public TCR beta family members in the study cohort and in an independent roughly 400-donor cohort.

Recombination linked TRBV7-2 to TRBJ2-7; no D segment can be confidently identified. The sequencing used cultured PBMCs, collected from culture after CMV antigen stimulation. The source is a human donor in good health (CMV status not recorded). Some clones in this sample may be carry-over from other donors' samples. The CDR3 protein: CASSLVATITYEQYF. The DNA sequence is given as TGTGCCAGCAGCTTAGTTGCTACCATCACCTACGAGCAGTACTTC.